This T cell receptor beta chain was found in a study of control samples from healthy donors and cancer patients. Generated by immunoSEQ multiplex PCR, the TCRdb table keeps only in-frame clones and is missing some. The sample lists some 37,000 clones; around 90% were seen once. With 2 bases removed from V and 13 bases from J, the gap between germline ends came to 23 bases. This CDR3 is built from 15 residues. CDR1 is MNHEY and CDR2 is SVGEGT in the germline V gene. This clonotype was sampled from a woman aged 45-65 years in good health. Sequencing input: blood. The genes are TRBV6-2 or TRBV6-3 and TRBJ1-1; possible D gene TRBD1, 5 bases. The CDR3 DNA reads TGTGCCAGCAGTTACGGTGACGGATGGCAGGGAATGGTTTTCTTT. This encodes CASSYGDGWQGMVFF.